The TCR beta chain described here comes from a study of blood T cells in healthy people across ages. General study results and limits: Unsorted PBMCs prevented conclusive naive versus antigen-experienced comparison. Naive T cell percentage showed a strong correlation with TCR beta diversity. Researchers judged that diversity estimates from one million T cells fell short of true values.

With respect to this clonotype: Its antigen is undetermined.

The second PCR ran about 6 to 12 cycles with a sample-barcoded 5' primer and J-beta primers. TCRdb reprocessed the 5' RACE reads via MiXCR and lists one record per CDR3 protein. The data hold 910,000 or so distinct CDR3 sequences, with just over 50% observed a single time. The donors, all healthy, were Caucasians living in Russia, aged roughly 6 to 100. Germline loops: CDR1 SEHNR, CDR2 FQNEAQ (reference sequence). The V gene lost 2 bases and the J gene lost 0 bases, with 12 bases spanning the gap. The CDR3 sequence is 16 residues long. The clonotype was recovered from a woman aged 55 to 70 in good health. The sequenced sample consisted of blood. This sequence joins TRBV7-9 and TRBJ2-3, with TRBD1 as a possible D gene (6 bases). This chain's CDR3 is CASSLPEGESTDTQYF. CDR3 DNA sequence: TGTGCCAGCAGCTTACCCGAGGGGGAGAGCACAGATACGCAGTATTTT.